This T cell receptor beta chain was recovered during a study of T cell responses to AZD1222 COVID-19 vaccine (dated by TCRdb to about 2021). A note on the overall study: AZD1222 recipients with second doses at about 4 weeks or about 12 weeks were pooled, because spike-specific TCR depth and breadth did not differ between schedules. Trial participants were enrolled by age into 18-55, 56-69 and 70-plus year subgroups, with around 150, 28 and 57 TCR-sequenced participants respectively. TCR sequencing covered fewer than 250 trial participants: nearly 210 given two doses of AZD1222 and 26 given two doses of MenACWY control vaccine. Overall study outcomes, separate from this receptor: Because no day 14 peak-response samples were available, repertoires were characterized only after the peak T cell response. Most participants were white British and females outnumbered males, and the authors suggested that clonal diversity may have been underestimated. Reportedly, almost half of the unique spike-specific TCRs recognized epitopes lying outside the regions that are mutated in the B.1.351 and B.1.1.7 variants. Conclusions about previously exposed vaccinees are limited, since just six AZD1222 recipients were seropositive for SARS-CoV-2 at baseline. Vaccine-associated CD4 TCRs spanned the whole spike protein, with dominant responses in regions 160-218 and 743-854. The 56-69-year group was small, and its depth increase did not reach significance, likely because of low power. Spike-specific TCR breadth and depth rose significantly after two AZD1222 doses compared with day 0 and with MenACWY recipients.

In the germline V gene (reference sequence), CDR1 corresponds to WNHNN and CDR2 to SYGVQD. The CDR3 numbers 13 residues from cysteine through phenylalanine. The DNA shown is the 39-base CDR3, in frame from base 1. V is shortened by 2 bases, J by 8 bases, and the region joining them spans 10 bases. With respect to this clone: Its binding antigen is unknown. No per-base quality is available; no much larger clone lies one base away.

The CDR3 regions of human TCRbeta chains were analyzed by immunosequencing. Concerning the study's data processing: TCRs in the repertoires were compared against a reference library of SARS-CoV-2-specific TCRs that had been generated with the MIRA antigen-specificity platform. Breadth was defined as the fraction of unique TCRs that were SARS-CoV-2-associated. Depth was defined as the fraction of total T cells that were SARS-CoV-2-associated. Each spike-specific TCR was assigned to its reactive spike region and to a CD4 or CD8 class using the MIRA data. Log10-transformed breadth and depth values were compared by one-way ANOVA with Sidak's multiple comparisons tests. TCRdb provides this immuneACCESS table in a form limited to in-frame rearrangements. Some clones are lacking; in checked studies, under half of them reflect an unresolved V gene, and why the rest are absent is not known. The V and J calls and the clone size are those of that table, but D and trimming were determined from the DNA. The sample table holds 100,000 to 150,000 clones, of which roughly 90% were seen once. Roughly 1.4% of the sample is taken by the ten largest.

Per the publication, the time point label means: baseline before first vaccination. Vaccinee samples were obtained from the UK trials COV001 and COV002, which included a single-blind randomized controlled phase 2/3 trial of AZD1222 (ChAdOx1 nCoV-19) in healthy adults. For TCRbeta chain sequencing, PBMC samples from trial participants were taken at day 0 and at day 28 after the second dose. Sequenced here: peripheral blood, sampled on day 0 of AZD1222 vaccination. The rearrangement joined TRBV10-1 to TRBJ2-1; perhaps TRBD1 is the D gene, with 6 bases matching. The receptor was isolated from an adult in good health. The CDR3 in this case is CASSEPWGHEQFF. The base sequence is TGCGCCAGCAGTGAGCCCTGGGGGCATGAGCAGTTCTTC.